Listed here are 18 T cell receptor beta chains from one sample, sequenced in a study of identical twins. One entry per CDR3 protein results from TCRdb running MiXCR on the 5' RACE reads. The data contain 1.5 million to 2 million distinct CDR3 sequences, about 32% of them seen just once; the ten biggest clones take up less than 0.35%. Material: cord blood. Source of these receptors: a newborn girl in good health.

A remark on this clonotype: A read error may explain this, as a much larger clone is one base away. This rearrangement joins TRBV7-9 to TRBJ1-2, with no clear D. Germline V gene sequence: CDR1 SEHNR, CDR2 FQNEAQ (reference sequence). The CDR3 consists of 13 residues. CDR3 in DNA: TGTGCCAGCAGCTTAGGGGCGGCCTATGGCTGCACCTTC. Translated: CASSLGAAYGCTF.

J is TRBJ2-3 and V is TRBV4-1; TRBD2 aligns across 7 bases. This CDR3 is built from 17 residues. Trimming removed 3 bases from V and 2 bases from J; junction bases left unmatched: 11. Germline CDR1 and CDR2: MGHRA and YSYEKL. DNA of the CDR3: TGCGCCAGCAGCCACTCTTCGGGAGGCAAGAACACAGATACGCAGTATTTT. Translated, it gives CASSHSSGGKNTDTQYF.

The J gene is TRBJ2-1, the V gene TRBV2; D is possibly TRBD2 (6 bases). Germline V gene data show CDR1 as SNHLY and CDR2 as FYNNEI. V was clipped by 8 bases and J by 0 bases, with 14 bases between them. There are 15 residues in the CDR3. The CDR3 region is CASGPDGSSYNEQFF. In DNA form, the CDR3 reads TGTGCCAGCGGACCGGACGGGAGCTCCTACAATGAGCAGTTCTTC.

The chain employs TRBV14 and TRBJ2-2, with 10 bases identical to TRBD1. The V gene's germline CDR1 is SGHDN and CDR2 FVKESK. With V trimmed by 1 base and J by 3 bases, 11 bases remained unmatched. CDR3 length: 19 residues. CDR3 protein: CASSQAGQGILLHTGELFF. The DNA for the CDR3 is TGTGCCAGCAGCCAAGCGGGACAGGGGATCCTCCTACACACCGGGGAGCTGTTTTTT. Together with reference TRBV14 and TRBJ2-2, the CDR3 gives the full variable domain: EAGVTQFPSHSVIEKGQTVTLRCDPISGHDNLYWYRRVMGKEIKFLLHFVKESKQDESGMPNNRFLAERTGGTYSTLKVQPAELEDSGVYFCASSQAGQGILLHTGELFFGEGSRLTVL.

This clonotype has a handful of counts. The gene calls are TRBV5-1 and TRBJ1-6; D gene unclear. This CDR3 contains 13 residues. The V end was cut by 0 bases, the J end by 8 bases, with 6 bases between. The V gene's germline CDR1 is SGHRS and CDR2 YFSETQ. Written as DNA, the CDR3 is TGCGCCAGCAGCTTGGGGGATCATTCACCCCTCCACTTT. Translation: CASSLGDHSPLHF.

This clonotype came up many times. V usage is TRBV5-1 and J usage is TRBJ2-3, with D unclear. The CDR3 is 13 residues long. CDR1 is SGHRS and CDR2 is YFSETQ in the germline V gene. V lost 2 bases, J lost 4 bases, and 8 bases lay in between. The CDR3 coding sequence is TGCGCCAGCAGCTTAAAATACGCAGATACGCAGTATTTT. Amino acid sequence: CASSLKYADTQYF. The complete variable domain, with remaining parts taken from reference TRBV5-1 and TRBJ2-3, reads KAGVTQTPRYLIKTRGQQVTLSCSPISGHRSVSWYQQTPGQGLQFLFEYFSETQRNKGNFPGRFSGRQFSNSRSEMNVSTLELGDSALYLCASSLKYADTQYFGPGTRLTVL.

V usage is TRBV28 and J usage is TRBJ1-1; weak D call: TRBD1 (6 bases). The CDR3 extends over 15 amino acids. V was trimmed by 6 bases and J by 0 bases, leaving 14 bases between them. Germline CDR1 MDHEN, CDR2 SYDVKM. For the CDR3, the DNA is TGTGCCAGCAGGCGACAGGAGGGGATGAACACTGAAGCTTTCTTT. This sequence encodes CASRRQEGMNTEAFF. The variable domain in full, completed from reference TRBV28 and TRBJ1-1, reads DVKVTQSSRYLVKRTGEKVFLECVQDMDHENMFWYRQDPGLGLRLIYFSYDVKMKEKGDIPEGYSVSREKKERFSLILESASTNQTSMYLCASRRQEGMNTEAFFGQGTRLTVV.

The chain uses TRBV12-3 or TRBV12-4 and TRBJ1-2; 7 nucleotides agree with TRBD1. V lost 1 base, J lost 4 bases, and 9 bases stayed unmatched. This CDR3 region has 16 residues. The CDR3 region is CASSLEDRPPSYGYTF. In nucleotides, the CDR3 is TGTGCCAGCAGTTTAGAGGACAGGCCCCCGAGCTATGGCTACACCTTC.

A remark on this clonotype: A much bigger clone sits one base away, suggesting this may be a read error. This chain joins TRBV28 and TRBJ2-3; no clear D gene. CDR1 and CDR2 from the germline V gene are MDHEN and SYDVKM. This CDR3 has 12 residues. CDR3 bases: TGTGCCAGCAGCCGGGTCACAAATACGCAGTATTTT. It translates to CASSRVTNTQYF.

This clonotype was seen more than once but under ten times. The CDR3 nucleotides are TGCAGTGCTAGAGATGCTAAAGGGTCCGGGGCCAACGTCCTGACTTTC. Its protein is CSARDAKGSGANVLTF. The V and J genes are TRBV20-1 and TRBJ2-6; D gene uncertain. The CDR3 is made up of 16 amino acids. With 0 bases removed from V and 4 bases from J, the gap between germline ends came to 13 bases. Germline V gene lookup returns CDR1 DFQATT and CDR2 SNEGSKA (reference sequence).

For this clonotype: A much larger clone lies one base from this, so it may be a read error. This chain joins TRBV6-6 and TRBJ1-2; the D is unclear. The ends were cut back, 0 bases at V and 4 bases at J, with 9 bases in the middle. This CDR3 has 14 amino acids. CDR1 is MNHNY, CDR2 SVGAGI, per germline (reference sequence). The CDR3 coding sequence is TGTGCCAGCAGTTACTCTTCCCCGGTCTATGGCTACACCTTC. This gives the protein CASSYSSPVYGYTF.

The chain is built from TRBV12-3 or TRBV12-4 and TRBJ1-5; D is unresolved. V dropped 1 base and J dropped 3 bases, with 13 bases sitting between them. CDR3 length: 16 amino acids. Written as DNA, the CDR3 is TGTGCCAGCAGTTTAGAGAAGGGAGAGGACAATCAGCCCCAGCATTTT. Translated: CASSLEKGEDNQPQHF.

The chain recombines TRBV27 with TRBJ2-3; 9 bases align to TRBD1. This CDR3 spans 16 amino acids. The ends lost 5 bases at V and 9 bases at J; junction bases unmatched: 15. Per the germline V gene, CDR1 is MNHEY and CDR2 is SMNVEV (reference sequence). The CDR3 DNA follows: TGTGCCAGCAGTACGACCGGGACAGGGTATAGGCGGACGCAGTATTTT. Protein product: CASSTTGTGYRRTQYF.

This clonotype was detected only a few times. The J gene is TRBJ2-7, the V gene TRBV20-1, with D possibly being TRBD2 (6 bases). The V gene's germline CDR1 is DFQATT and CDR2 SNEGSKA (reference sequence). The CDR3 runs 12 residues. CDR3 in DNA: TGCAGCGGGGGAGTTCTTTCCTACGAGCAGTACTTC. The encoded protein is CSGGVLSYEQYF.

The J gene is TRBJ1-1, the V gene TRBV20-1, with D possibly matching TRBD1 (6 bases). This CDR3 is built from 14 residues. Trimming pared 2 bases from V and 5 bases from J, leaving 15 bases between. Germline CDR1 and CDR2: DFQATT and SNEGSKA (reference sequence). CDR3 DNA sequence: TGCAGTGCTAGAACGGGCAGGGGACGGACTGAAGCTTTCTTT. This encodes CSARTGRGRTEAFF.

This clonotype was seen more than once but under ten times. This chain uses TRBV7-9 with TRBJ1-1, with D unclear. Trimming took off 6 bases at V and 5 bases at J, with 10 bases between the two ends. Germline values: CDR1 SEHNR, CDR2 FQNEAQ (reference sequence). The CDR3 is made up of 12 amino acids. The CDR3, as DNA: TGTGCCAGCAGTCTACAGCTAACTGAAGCTTTCTTT. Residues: CASSLQLTEAFF.

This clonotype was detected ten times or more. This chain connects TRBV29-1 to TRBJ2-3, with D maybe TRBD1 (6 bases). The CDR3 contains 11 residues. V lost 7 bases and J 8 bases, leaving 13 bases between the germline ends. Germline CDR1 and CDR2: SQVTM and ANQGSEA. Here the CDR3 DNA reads TGCAGCGGCTATACAGGGTTTACGCAGTATTTT. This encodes CSGYTGFTQYF.

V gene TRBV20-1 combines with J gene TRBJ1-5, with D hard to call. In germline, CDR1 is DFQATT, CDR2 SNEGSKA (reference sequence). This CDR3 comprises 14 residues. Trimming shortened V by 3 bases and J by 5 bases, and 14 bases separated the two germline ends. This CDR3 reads CSASQEYLYQPQHF. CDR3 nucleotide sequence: TGCAGTGCTAGCCAGGAGTATCTTTATCAGCCCCAGCATTTT.